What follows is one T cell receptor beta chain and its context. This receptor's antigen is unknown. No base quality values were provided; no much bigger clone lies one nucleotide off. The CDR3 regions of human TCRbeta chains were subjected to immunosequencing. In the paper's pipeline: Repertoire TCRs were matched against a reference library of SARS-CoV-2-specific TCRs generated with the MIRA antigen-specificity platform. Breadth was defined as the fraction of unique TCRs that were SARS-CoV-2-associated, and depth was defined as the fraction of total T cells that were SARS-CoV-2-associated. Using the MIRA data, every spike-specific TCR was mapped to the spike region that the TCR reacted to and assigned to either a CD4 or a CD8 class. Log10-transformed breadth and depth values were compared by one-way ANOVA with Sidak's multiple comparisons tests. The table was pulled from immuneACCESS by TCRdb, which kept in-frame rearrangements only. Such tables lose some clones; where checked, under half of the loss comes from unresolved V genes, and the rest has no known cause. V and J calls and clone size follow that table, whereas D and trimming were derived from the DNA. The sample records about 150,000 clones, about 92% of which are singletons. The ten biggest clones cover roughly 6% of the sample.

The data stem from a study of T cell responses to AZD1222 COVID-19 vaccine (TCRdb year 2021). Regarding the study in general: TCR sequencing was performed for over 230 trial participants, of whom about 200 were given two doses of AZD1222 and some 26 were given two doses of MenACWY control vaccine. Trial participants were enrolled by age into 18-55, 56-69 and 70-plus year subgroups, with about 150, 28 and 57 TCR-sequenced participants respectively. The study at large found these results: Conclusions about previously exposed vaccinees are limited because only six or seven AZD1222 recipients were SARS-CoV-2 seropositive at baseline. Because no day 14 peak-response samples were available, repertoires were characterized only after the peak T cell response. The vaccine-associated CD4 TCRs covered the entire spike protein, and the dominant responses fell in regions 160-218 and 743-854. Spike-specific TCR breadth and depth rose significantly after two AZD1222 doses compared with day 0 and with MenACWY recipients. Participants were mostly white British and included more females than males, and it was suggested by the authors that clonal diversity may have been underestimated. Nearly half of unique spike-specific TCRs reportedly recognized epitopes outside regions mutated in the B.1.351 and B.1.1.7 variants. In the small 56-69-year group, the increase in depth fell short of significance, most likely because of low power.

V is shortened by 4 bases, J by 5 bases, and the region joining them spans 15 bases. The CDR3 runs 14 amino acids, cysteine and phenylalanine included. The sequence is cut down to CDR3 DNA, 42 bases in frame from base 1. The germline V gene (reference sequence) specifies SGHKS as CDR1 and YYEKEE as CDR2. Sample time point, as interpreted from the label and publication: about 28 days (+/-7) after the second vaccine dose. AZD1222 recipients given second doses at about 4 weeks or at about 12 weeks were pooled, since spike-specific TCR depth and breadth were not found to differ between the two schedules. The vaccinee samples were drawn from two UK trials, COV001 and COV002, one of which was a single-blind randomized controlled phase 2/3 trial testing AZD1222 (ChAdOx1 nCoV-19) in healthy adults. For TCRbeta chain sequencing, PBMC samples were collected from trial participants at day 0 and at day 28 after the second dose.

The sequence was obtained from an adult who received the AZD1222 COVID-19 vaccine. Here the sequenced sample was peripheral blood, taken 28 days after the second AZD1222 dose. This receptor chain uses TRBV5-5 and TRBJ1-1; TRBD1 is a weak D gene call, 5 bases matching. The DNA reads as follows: TGTGCCAGCAGCCATGGGGGGGTTCGGACTGAAGCTTTCTTT. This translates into CASSHGGVRTEAFF.